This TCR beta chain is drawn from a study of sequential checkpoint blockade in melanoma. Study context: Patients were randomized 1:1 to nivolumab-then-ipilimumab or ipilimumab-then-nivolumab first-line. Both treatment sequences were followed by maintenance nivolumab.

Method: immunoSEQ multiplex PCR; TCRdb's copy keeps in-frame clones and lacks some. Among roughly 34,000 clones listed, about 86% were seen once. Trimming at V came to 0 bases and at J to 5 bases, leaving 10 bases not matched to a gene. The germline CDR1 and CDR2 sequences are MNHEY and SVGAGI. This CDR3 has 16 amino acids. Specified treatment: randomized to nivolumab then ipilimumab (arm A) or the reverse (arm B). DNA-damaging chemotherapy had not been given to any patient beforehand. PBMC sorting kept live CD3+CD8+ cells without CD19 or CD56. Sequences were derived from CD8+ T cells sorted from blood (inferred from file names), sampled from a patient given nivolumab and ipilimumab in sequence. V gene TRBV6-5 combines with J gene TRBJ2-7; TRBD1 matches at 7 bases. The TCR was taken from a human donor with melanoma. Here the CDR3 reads CASSYSKTGSLHEQYF. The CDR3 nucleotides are TGTGCCAGCAGTTACTCGAAGACAGGGAGCCTCCACGAGCAGTACTTC.